Shown below are 25 T cell receptor beta chains from a single sample sequenced in a study of T cells in Graves' hyperthyroidism and ophthalmopathy. Regions amplified from RNA transcripts were the TCR beta CDR3 regions. During a first-round RT-PCR of the TCR CDR3, the HTBI primer set was used. One entry per CDR3 protein, called by TCRdb with MiXCR from the multiplex PCR reads. The sample yields over 500,000 distinct CDR3 sequences, 40% to 50% seen once. Specimen: peripheral blood or thyroid tissue (not recorded which). The receptors here all came from an adult woman with Graves' disease, either hyperthyroidism or ophthalmopathy (not recorded which).

This chain uses TRBV29-1 with TRBJ1-1, with D unclear. V lost 1 base and J 8 bases, leaving 8 bases between the germline ends. CDR3 length: 11 amino acids. Germline CDR1 reads SQVTM; CDR2 reads ANQGSEA. CDR3 coding DNA: TGCAGCGTTGAAGGGGAAAGAGAAGCTTTCTTT. This encodes CSVEGEREAFF.

This clonotype was seen ten or more times. The chain couples TRBV20-1 to TRBJ2-5, with D perhaps matching TRBD2 (6 bases). The CDR3 loop spans 15 amino acids. V shed 0 bases and J shed 5 bases, with 16 bases lying between them. Germline values: CDR1 DFQATT, CDR2 SNEGSKA (reference sequence). CDR3 bases: TGCAGTGCTAGAGATACGGAGCGGGTAGAGGAGACCCAGTACTTC. It specifies CSARDTERVEETQYF.

As to this clonotype: It is unclear where the CDR3 begins or ends on the DNA, so no DNA is shown, and the CDR3 is as TCRdb lists it. The rearrangement uses TRBV24-1 and TRBJ2-2. The CDR3 is 11 amino acids long, termini counted. Germline V gene lookup returns CDR1 KGHDR and CDR2 SFDVKD. CDR3 protein: CATSQTGSCFF.

The genes are TRBV10-3 and TRBJ2-7, with D possibly being TRBD2 (5 bases). Germline V gene data show CDR1 as ENHRY and CDR2 as SYGVKD. Trimming shortened V by 6 bases and J by 6 bases, and 9 bases separated the two germline ends. The CDR3 length is 11 residues. The CDR3, as DNA: TGTGCCATCAGGGGCAGCGGCGAGCAGTACTTC. Translating gives CAIRGSGEQYF.

For this clonotype: This may stem from a read error, because a much larger clone lies one nucleotide away. The CDR3 reads CASSETVPTGRAQPQYF. DNA of the CDR3: TGTGCCAGCAGTGAAACGGTACCGACAGGAAGGGCTCAGCCCCAGTATTTT. The J gene is TRBJ1-5, the V gene TRBV6-1, with a weak D call TRBD1 (6 bases). The J call may not be correct, given that the DNA end is closer to TRBJ2-3. The CDR3 is made up of 17 amino acids. CDR1 is MNHNS, CDR2 SASEGT, per germline.

This chain connects TRBV11-2 to TRBJ2-7; tentatively, D is TRBD2 (6 bases). This CDR3 is built from 15 residues. V lost 4 bases and J 2 bases, leaving 15 bases between the germline ends. Per germline, CDR1 SGHAT and CDR2 FQNNGV. DNA of the CDR3: TGTGCCAGCAGCTCCTGGGGACTGCAGACCTACGAGCAGTACTTC. Translated: CASSSWGLQTYEQYF. Variable domain in full (rest from reference TRBV11-2 and TRBJ2-7): EAGVAQSPRYKIIEKRQSVAFWCNPISGHATLYWYQQILGQGPKLLIQFQNNGVVDDSQLPKDRFSAERLKGVDSTLKIQPAKLEDSAVYLCASSSWGLQTYEQYFGPGTRLTVT.

This clonotype was seen many times. J is TRBJ1-4 and V is TRBV7-2; 7 nucleotides align to TRBD1. J lost 1 base, V lost 4 bases, and 3 bases had no gene match. CDR1 and CDR2 from the germline V gene are SGHTA and FQGNSA. The CDR3 is 15 amino acids. The chain's CDR3 is CASSYQGETNEKLFF. As DNA, the CDR3 is TGTGCCAGCAGCTATCAGGGGGAAACTAATGAAAAACTGTTTTTT.

This clonotype was counted many times. This chain joins TRBV7-9 and TRBJ1-5; TRBD1 might be the D (5 bases). The germline CDR1 and CDR2 sequences are SEHNR and FQNEAQ (reference sequence). V gave up 4 bases and J gave up 9 bases, with 13 bases separating them. The CDR3 is 13 residues long. CDR3 DNA sequence: TGTGCCAGCAGCTCCGAGGGGTACCGGCCCCAGCATTTT. It is translated as CASSSEGYRPQHF.

The chain couples TRBV20-1 to TRBJ1-1, with D unclear. V lost 1 base, J lost 11 bases, and 8 bases lay in between. This CDR3 is built from 10 residues. Germline assignment: CDR1 DFQATT and CDR2 SNEGSKA (reference sequence). DNA for the CDR3: TGCAGTGCTAGAGCGCCGGACGCTTTCTTT. Its protein is CSARAPDAFF.

About this clonotype: With a much larger clone just one base away, this may be a read error. V gene TRBV6-6 combines with J gene TRBJ1-1; D is possibly TRBD1 (5 bases). Germline V gene lookup returns CDR1 MNHNY and CDR2 SVGAGI (reference sequence). This CDR3 has 10 residues. Between the trimmed V and J ends, which lost 10 bases and 9 bases, there was a span of 12 bases. The CDR3 nucleotides are TGTGCCACCACCAGGGAGAAAGCTTTCTTT. Translating it yields CATTREKAFF.

CDR3 sequence reads: CSVGLGLSNQPQHF. DNA for the CDR3: TGCAGCGTTGGTCTCGGACTTAGCAATCAGCCCCAGCATTTT. V is TRBV29-1 and J is TRBJ1-5; D is uncertain. Per the germline V gene, CDR1 is SQVTM and CDR2 is ANQGSEA. The V and J ends lost 4 bases and 0 bases respectively, with 10 bases between them. This CDR3 has 14 residues.

In its sample, this clonotype was seen once. The gene calls are TRBV7-9 and TRBJ1-2; D uncertain. Per germline, CDR1 SEHNR and CDR2 FQNEAQ (reference sequence). There are 15 residues in the CDR3. Trimming removed 5 bases from V and 4 bases from J, with 17 bases in between. CDR3 nucleotide sequence: TGTGCCAGCAGCCTGGAGTACGGCAGGATCTATGGCTACACCTTC. This gives the protein CASSLEYGRIYGYTF.

This clonotype has at least ten counts. This rearrangement joins TRBV10-3 to TRBJ2-7; 10 bases align to TRBD1. Germline trimming cut 3 bases from V and 6 bases from J; bases unmatched to any gene: 5. Germline V gene sequence: CDR1 ENHRY, CDR2 SYGVKD. The CDR3 contains 14 residues. In DNA, the CDR3 is TGTGCCATCAGTGAAATCGACAGGGGGCGCGAGCAGTACTTC. It specifies CAISEIDRGREQYF.

The rearrangement joins TRBV10-3 to TRBJ1-1; 9 nucleotides align to TRBD1. Germline CDR1 and CDR2: ENHRY and SYGVKD. The junction had 11 bases not matched to a gene; V was cut back by 8 bases and J by 1 base. This CDR3 comprises 16 residues. CDR3 nucleotide sequence: TGTGCCATCCGGGGACAGGGAGACGTTAGGAACACTGAAGCTTTCTTT. Translating it yields CAIRGQGDVRNTEAFF.

In its sample, this clonotype was seen many times. This chain joins TRBV19 and TRBJ1-5; a weak D match, TRBD1 (5 bases). V lost 3 bases, J lost 5 bases, and 17 bases lay in between. The CDR3 covers 16 residues. CDR1 and CDR2 (germline): LNHDA, SQIVND (reference sequence). In nucleotides, the CDR3 is TGTGCCAGTAGTATTCTCTCTCAGGGTCGCCATCAGCCCCAGCATTTT. Encoded protein: CASSILSQGRHQPQHF.

The chain links TRBV7-8 to TRBJ2-7; 7 bases line up with TRBD2. This CDR3 contains 13 residues. The germline CDR1 and CDR2 sequences are SGHVS and FQNEAQ. Trimming removed 0 bases from V and 7 bases from J; junction bases left unmatched: 3. The chain's CDR3 is CASSLAGGEEQYF. The DNA of the CDR3 is TGTGCCAGCAGCTTAGCGGGGGGGGAAGAGCAGTACTTC.

The chain links TRBV9 to TRBJ2-7; D is perhaps TRBD1 or TRBD2 (5 bases each). This CDR3 is built from 13 residues. Deletions cut 7 bases from V and 5 bases from J, with 16 bases between. Germline-derived CDR1 and CDR2 are SGDLS and YYNGEE. The CDR3 here is CASSPGADHEQYF. As DNA, the CDR3 is TGTGCCAGCTCCCCCGGGGCCGACCACGAGCAGTACTTC.

V and J are TRBV12-3 or TRBV12-4 and TRBJ1-3, with a possible D match to TRBD1 (6 bases). This CDR3 has 15 amino acids. The germline V and J ends were trimmed by 6 bases and 2 bases, with 14 bases remaining between them. The CDR3 coding sequence is TGTGCCAGCAGAAACAGGGTTGAGACTGGAAACACCATATATTTT. It yields the protein CASRNRVETGNTIYF.

This clonotype was seen at least ten times. The gene calls are TRBV7-2 and TRBJ2-2; 7 bases map to TRBD1. The germline V gene encodes CDR1 SGHTA and CDR2 FQGNSA. This CDR3 comprises 14 residues. With 5 bases clipped from V and 7 bases from J, the junction kept 7 bases outside the gene matches. In nucleotides, the CDR3 is TGTGCCAGCAGCGGAAGACAGGGCCTCGGGGAGCTGTTTTTT. It specifies CASSGRQGLGELFF.

V is TRBV7-9 and J is TRBJ1-4; D is perhaps TRBD1 (5 bases). The CDR3 runs to 15 residues. Germline assignment: CDR1 SEHNR and CDR2 FQNEAQ (reference sequence). V was cut by 5 bases and J by 4 bases, with 14 bases left in between. The CDR3 loop is CASSHRDGGNEKLFF. DNA for the CDR3: TGTGCCAGCAGCCACCGGGATGGGGGTAATGAAAAACTGTTTTTT.

Comments on this clonotype: Because the CDR3 is missing its conserved closing phenylalanine or tryptophan, this is likely a read error. The rearrangement joins TRBV18 to TRBJ2-7; no clear D. Germline-derived CDR1 and CDR2 are KGHSH and LQKENI. Trimming left V 2 bases short and J 3 bases short, with 8 bases between. This CDR3 comprises 13 residues. CDR3 region: CASSPGNYYEQYL. In DNA, the CDR3 is TGTGCCAGCTCACCAGGCAACTACTACGAGCAGTACCTC.

The chain joins TRBV11-2 to TRBJ2-5; D not resolved. V lost 4 bases and J 5 bases, leaving 11 bases between the germline ends. The CDR3 is 13 residues long. From germline, CDR1 is SGHAT and CDR2 FQNNGV. The CDR3 coding sequence is TGTGCCAGCAGCTCCACCGTTTTGGAGACCCAGTACTTC. It yields the protein CASSSTVLETQYF.

The genes are TRBV11-2 and TRBJ2-5; D might be TRBD2 (5 bases). The J call may not be correct, given that the DNA end is closer to TRBJ2-1. From germline, CDR1 is SGHAT and CDR2 FQNNGV. The CDR3 consists of 15 residues. In DNA, the CDR3 is TGTGCCAGTAGTAGGTCCTCCCGGGGCTACAATGAGCAGTTCTTC. Translated: CASSRSSRGYNEQFF.

The J gene is TRBJ2-7, the V gene TRBV28; no firm D call. CDR3 length: 15 residues. The germline V gene has CDR1 MDHEN and CDR2 SYDVKM. The V gene lost 4 bases and the J gene lost 3 bases, with 16 bases spanning the gap. CDR3 in amino acids: CASSSPSANLYEQYF. CDR3 in DNA: TGTGCCAGCAGTTCCCCCAGCGCGAACCTCTACGAGCAGTACTTC.

The chain has TRBV10-3 and TRBJ1-2; 8 bases align to TRBD1. There are 14 residues in the CDR3. Unmatched junction bases numbered 12, after V lost 5 bases and J lost 10 bases. Germline V gene sequence: CDR1 ENHRY, CDR2 SYGVKD. DNA of the CDR3: TGTGCCATCAGTATCCAGGGGGCGTCGTCTGACTACACCTTC. Amino acid sequence: CAISIQGASSDYTF.